Listed below are T cell receptor beta chains from one sample, sequenced in a study of PD-L1 blockade in urothelial cancer. Method: immunoSEQ multiplex PCR; TCRdb's copy keeps in-frame clones and lacks some. The repertoire holds nearly 45,000 clones, approximately 91% seen once, with around a quarter in the top ten. Sample: PBMCs, taken around atezolizumab (anti-PD-L1) treatment. These receptors were taken from a donor at least 40 years old with urothelial cancer. Each CDR3 is given with its conserved first and last residue. The order of the fields is V gene, J gene, CDR3 protein.

V: TRBV2
J: TRBJ2-5
CDR3: CASSEAWEGKETQYF

V: TRBV7-9
J: TRBJ1-4
CDR3: CASSFWRGGTNEKLFF

V: TRBV7-2
J: TRBJ1-1
CDR3: CASSFIGTGTEAFF

V: TRBV6-1
J: TRBJ1-1
CDR3: CASSERAWGYMNTEAFF

V: TRBV7-6
J: TRBJ2-5
CDR3: CASSPQRLETQYF

V: TRBV5-4
J: TRBJ2-5
CDR3: CASSLGTGLEWAQYF

V: TRBV7-8
J: TRBJ2-7
CDR3: CASSRGASGYEQYF

V: TRBV19
J: TRBJ2-7
CDR3: CASSRTGAPYEQYF

V: TRBV9
J: TRBJ2-5
CDR3: CASSVGSGGETQYF

V: TRBV7-8
J: TRBJ2-7
CDR3: CASSEQAGDEQYF

V: TRBV27
J: TRBJ1-1
CDR3: CASTPGGGTEAFF

V: TRBV5-8
J: TRBJ2-1
CDR3: CASRTRFGEQFF

V: TRBV6-1
J: TRBJ1-5
CDR3: CASSGPSSNQPQHF

V: TRBV27
J: TRBJ2-1
CDR3: CASSWGRGNNEQFF

V: TRBV21-1
J: TRBJ2-3
CDR3: CASSKGTSGRTDTQYF

V: TRBV9
J: TRBJ1-2
CDR3: CASSPDPGGTRNGYTF

V: TRBV7-3
J: TRBJ2-2
CDR3: CASSLGGLAGELFF

V: TRBV4-1
J: TRBJ1-2
CDR3: CASSQDRGNYGYTF

V: TRBV18
J: TRBJ2-5
CDR3: CASSPMSQETQYF

V: TRBV4-3
J: TRBJ2-1
CDR3: CASSQDGRLGGSYEQFF